The T cell receptor (beta chain) under discussion was sequenced for a study of response to subunit inactivated influenza vaccine. Study observations and caveats: Seasonal influenza vaccination, on each occasion, was suggested by the authors to recruit few new T cells.

This clonotype was seen a handful of times. What it recognizes is unknown. The V and J ends lost 7 bases and 0 bases respectively, with 13 bases between them. The CDR3 loop spans 14 amino acids. The germline CDR1 and CDR2 sequences are MNHNS and SASEGT. TCRdb re-analysed the RT-PCR reads in MiXCR, keeping a single row per CDR3 protein. The sample contains 700,000 to 800,000 distinct CDR3 sequences, under 20% of which appear only once. The chain uses TRBV6-1 and TRBJ2-7, with D possibly matching TRBD1 (6 bases). The sample was PBMCs from blood, taken 4 to 6 days after vaccination. The receptor's source is a man aged 45-60 years who received an inactivated influenza vaccine. CDR3 in amino acids: CASTNTGNSYEQYF. The CDR3 bases are TGTGCCAGCACGAATACAGGGAACTCCTACGAGCAGTACTTC.